This passage covers 22 T cell receptor beta chains from one sample sequenced in a study of CD8 T cells in ankylosing spondylitis. In TCRdb, the 5' RACE reads were re-called with MiXCR into one record per CDR3 protein. The data contain about 500,000 distinct CDR3 sequences, roughly 5.3% of them seen just once; the ten biggest clones take up roughly 3.5%. The antigens these receptors bind are not known. Study conclusions and caveats: Blood of patients with ankylosing spondylitis appeared to be characterized by a TCR beta motif of several highly homologous variants.

The sequenced sample was blood, either unsorted or a sorted T cell fraction (not recorded which). These receptors originate from a male donor with ankylosing spondylitis.

At least ten counts were recorded for this clonotype. The rearrangement joins TRBV7-9 to TRBJ2-4, with 9 bases fitting TRBD2. This CDR3 comprises 15 residues. Germline V gives CDR1 SEHNR, CDR2 FQNEAQ (reference sequence). V shed 4 bases, J shed 2 bases, and the junction held 3 bases outside the gene matches. CDR3 loop: CASSSGLATKNIQYF. CDR3 coding DNA: TGTGCCAGCAGCTCGGGACTAGCTACCAAAAACATTCAGTACTTC.

This clonotype has ten or more counts. The chain links TRBV20-1 to TRBJ1-5, with a possible D match to TRBD1 (6 bases). The V gene lost 5 bases and the J gene lost 1 base, with 12 bases spanning the gap. The CDR3 is 14 amino acids. The germline gives CDR1 DFQATT, CDR2 SNEGSKA (reference sequence). The CDR3, as DNA: TGCAGTGCTGACAGGAGAGGGAGCAATCAGCCCCAGCATTTT. Amino acid sequence: CSADRRGSNQPQHF.

This clonotype has a count of ten or more. The V gene is TRBV29-1, the J gene TRBJ2-4; TRBD2 agrees at 13 bases. Germline V gene lookup returns CDR1 SQVTM and CDR2 ANQGSEA. J lost 7 bases, V lost 6 bases, and 3 bases had no gene match. The CDR3 has 13 residues. The DNA for the CDR3 is TGCAGCGTAGGACTAGCGGGAGTGAACATTCAGTACTTC. Amino acids: CSVGLAGVNIQYF.

V gene TRBV28 combines with J gene TRBJ1-2, with 7 bases identical to TRBD1. The CDR3 has 15 residues. V was pared by 4 bases and J by 0 bases, with 5 bases of the junction left unmatched. Germline lookup yields CDR1 MDHEN and CDR2 SYDVKM. CDR3 coding DNA: TGTGCCAGCAGTTCACCAGGGGGATCTAACTATGGCTACACCTTC. Protein: CASSSPGGSNYGYTF.

The rearrangement links TRBV20-1 to TRBJ2-1, with TRBD2 identical over 8 bases. Per the germline V gene, CDR1 is DFQATT and CDR2 is SNEGSKA (reference sequence). The CDR3 totals 14 residues. The trim removed 4 bases at V and 1 base at J, leaving 3 bases unmatched. This CDR3 is CSAKRERSYNEQFF. The DNA of the CDR3 is TGCAGTGCTAAGCGGGAGAGGTCCTACAATGAGCAGTTCTTC.

Ten or more counts support this clonotype. This chain links TRBV20-1 with TRBJ1-5, with D possibly being TRBD1 (5 bases). Germline V gene data show CDR1 as DFQATT and CDR2 as SNEGSKA (reference sequence). The CDR3 covers 14 residues. V gave up 4 bases and J gave up 6 bases, with 16 bases separating them. This CDR3 reads CSAKRRGAGQPQHF. The CDR3 DNA reads as TGCAGTGCTAAACGACGCGGGGCCGGTCAGCCCCAGCATTTT.

This clonotype was seen ten or more times. The chain joins TRBV29-1 to TRBJ2-1; D unclear. This CDR3 region has 12 residues. The germline V gene has CDR1 SQVTM and CDR2 ANQGSEA. Trimming removed 4 bases at V and 6 bases at J, with 10 bases between. The CDR3 nucleotides read TGCAGCGTTGTAGAGTTAGGCAATGAGCAGTTCTTC. As protein: CSVVELGNEQFF.

This chain connects TRBV5-5 to TRBJ2-7; tentative D call: TRBD1 (6 bases). The germline V gene encodes CDR1 SGHKS and CDR2 YYEKEE (reference sequence). Trimming shortened V by 4 bases and J by 6 bases, and 23 bases separated the two germline ends. The CDR3 runs 16 residues. The CDR3 is CASSPVTGWGPGEQYF. In DNA form, the CDR3 reads TGTGCCAGCAGCCCCGTGACGGGGTGGGGGCCAGGCGAGCAGTACTTC. The full variable domain, with the rest looked up from reference TRBV5-5 and TRBJ2-7, is DAGVTQSPTHLIKTRGQQVTLRCSPISGHKSVSWYQQVLGQGPQFIFQYYEKEERGRGNFPDRFSARQFPNYSSELNVNALLLGDSALYLCASSPVTGWGPGEQYFGPGTRLTVT.

At least ten counts were recorded for this clonotype. The chain links TRBV27 to TRBJ2-7; TRBD2 might be the D (6 bases). Germline V lookup: CDR1 MNHEY, CDR2 SMNVEV (reference sequence). The ends were cut back, 4 bases at V and 4 bases at J, with 14 bases in the middle. This CDR3 is built from 14 residues. DNA of the CDR3: TGTGCCAGCAGTTACTCCGGGAGCGTATACGAGCAGTACTTC. Translating it yields CASSYSGSVYEQYF.

This clonotype was detected ten times or more. The rearrangement links TRBV20-1 to TRBJ2-3; 11 positions match TRBD2. This CDR3 is built from 17 residues. The germline gives CDR1 DFQATT, CDR2 SNEGSKA (reference sequence). J gave up 0 bases and V 0 bases, and 5 bases lay outside the gene matches. For the CDR3, the DNA is TGCAGTGCTAGAGACTTCAGACTAGCGGGGAGCACAGATACGCAGTATTTT. Amino acid sequence: CSARDFRLAGSTDTQYF.

In its sample, this clonotype was seen many times. The gene calls are TRBV20-1 and TRBJ2-5, with 13 bases that match TRBD2. J gave up 7 bases and V 5 bases, and 13 bases lay outside the gene matches. Germline CDR1 is DFQATT and CDR2 is SNEGSKA (reference sequence). This CDR3 has 16 amino acids. The CDR3 is CSAPTPTSGGIGTQYF. The DNA for the CDR3 is TGCAGTGCTCCGACTCCGACTAGCGGGGGGATCGGGACCCAGTACTTC.

This clonotype was counted many times. CDR3 sequence: CATTSTLYEQYF. DNA for the CDR3: TGTGCCACTACCTCCACACTCTACGAGCAGTACTTC. This chain links TRBV6-2 or TRBV6-3 with TRBJ2-7; no reliable D call. CDR1 and CDR2 from the germline V gene are MNHEY and SVGEGT. The V end lost 10 bases, the J end lost 3 bases, and 13 bases lay between the germline ends. The CDR3 has 12 amino acids.

Ten or more counts support this clonotype. The chain links TRBV7-2 to TRBJ2-5, with D tentatively TRBD2 (5 bases). Per germline, CDR1 SGHTA and CDR2 FQGNSA. This CDR3 is built from 14 residues. Deletions cut 0 bases from V and 5 bases from J, with 10 bases between. The CDR3 reads CASSLASGLETQYF. The DNA of the CDR3 is TGTGCCAGCAGCTTAGCAAGCGGCTTGGAGACCCAGTACTTC.

This chain links TRBV19 with TRBJ1-5, with 7 bases that match TRBD1. The CDR3 extends over 14 amino acids. J gave up 7 bases and V 5 bases, and 8 bases lay outside the gene matches. Germline lookup yields CDR1 LNHDA and CDR2 SQIVND (reference sequence). CDR3 amino acids: CASSHQGGEQPQHF. The CDR3 DNA follows: TGTGCCAGTAGTCATCAGGGGGGGGAACAGCCCCAGCATTTT.

This clonotype was detected many times. The chain couples TRBV20-1 to TRBJ2-1; D is perhaps TRBD1 or TRBD2 (5 bases each). The ends were cut back, 6 bases at V and 2 bases at J, with 14 bases in the middle. Per the germline V gene, CDR1 is DFQATT and CDR2 is SNEGSKA (reference sequence). The length of the CDR3 is 14 residues. The CDR3 sequence is CSANRDGTYNEQFF. The CDR3 DNA sequence: TGCAGTGCCAACCGGGACGGCACCTACAATGAGCAGTTCTTC.

This clonotype was observed at least ten times. The gene calls are TRBV28 and TRBJ1-3; D remains ambiguous. The V end was cut by 3 bases, the J end by 6 bases, with 12 bases between. The CDR3 runs 14 residues. Germline V gives CDR1 MDHEN, CDR2 SYDVKM. This chain's CDR3 is CASSFLPTINTIYF. DNA for the CDR3: TGTGCCAGCAGTTTTCTGCCCACCATAAACACCATATATTTT.

The sample holds many counts of this clonotype. This chain links TRBV9 with TRBJ1-6; D is unclear. The CDR3 spans 15 residues. CDR1 is SGDLS and CDR2 is YYNGEE in the germline V gene. The V gene lost 4 bases and the J gene lost 9 bases, with 17 bases spanning the gap. This CDR3 is CASSPSRFGGSPLHF. CDR3 nucleotides: TGTGCCAGCAGCCCCTCTCGATTTGGCGGTTCACCCCTCCACTTT.

Many counts were recorded for this clonotype. The J gene is TRBJ1-2, the V gene TRBV20-1; D ambiguous. CDR1 and CDR2 from the germline V gene are DFQATT and SNEGSKA (reference sequence). V lost 6 bases and J 2 bases, leaving 10 bases between the germline ends. This CDR3 spans 12 amino acids. CDR3: CSAIGRNYGYTF. As DNA, the CDR3 is TGCAGTGCGATTGGCAGAAACTATGGCTACACCTTC.

This clonotype was seen at least ten times. The chain recombines TRBV4-2 with TRBJ2-7; TRBD2 aligns across 9 bases. The J segment lost 1 base and the V segment lost 1 base, leaving 11 bases of the junction unmatched. Germline V gene lookup returns CDR1 LGHNA and CDR2 YNFKEQ. CDR3 size: 18 residues. In DNA form, the CDR3 reads TGTGCCAGCAGCCAAGTGGGATTAAGCGGGGGGCAGTCCTACGAGCAGTACTTC. Its protein is CASSQVGLSGGQSYEQYF.

This clonotype was detected ten times or more. V is TRBV5-1 and J is TRBJ2-1; 13 nucleotides line up with TRBD2. The CDR3 has 15 residues. From germline, CDR1 is SGHRS and CDR2 YFSETQ. V lost 4 bases, J lost 2 bases, and 0 bases stayed unmatched. The CDR3 region has the DNA TGCGCCAGCAGCGGGACTAGCGGGGCCTACAATGAGCAGTTCTTC. It specifies CASSGTSGAYNEQFF.

This clonotype was counted many times. V and J are TRBV10-3 and TRBJ2-1; TRBD2 matches 12 bases. The CDR3 covers 16 residues. Trimming at V came to 1 base and at J to 5 bases, leaving 3 bases not matched to a gene. The germline V gene has CDR1 ENHRY and CDR2 SYGVKD. The CDR3 bases are TGTGCCATCAGTGAGTTCCGACTAGCGGGGGACAATGAGCAGTTCTTC. Protein: CAISEFRLAGDNEQFF.

This clonotype showed up many times. The chain links TRBV4-3 to TRBJ1-1, with 10 bases fitting TRBD1. With 4 bases clipped from V and 3 bases from J, the junction kept 5 bases outside the gene matches. CDR1 is LGHNA, CDR2 YSLEER, per germline. The CDR3 runs 15 residues. CDR3 sequence: CASSRGTGEHTEAFF. The CDR3 coding sequence is TGCGCCAGCAGCCGAGGGACAGGGGAGCACACTGAAGCTTTCTTT.